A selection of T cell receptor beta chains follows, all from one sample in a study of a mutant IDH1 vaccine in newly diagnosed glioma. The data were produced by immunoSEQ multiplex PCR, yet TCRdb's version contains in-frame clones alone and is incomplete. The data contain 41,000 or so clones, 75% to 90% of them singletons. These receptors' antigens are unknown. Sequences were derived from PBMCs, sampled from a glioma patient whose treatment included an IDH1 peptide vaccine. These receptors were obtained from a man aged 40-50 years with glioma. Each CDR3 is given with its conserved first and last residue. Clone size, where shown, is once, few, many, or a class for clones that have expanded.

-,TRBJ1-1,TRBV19,CASTRSGQLSTEAFF
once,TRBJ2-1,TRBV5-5,CASSLLAGGYNEQFF
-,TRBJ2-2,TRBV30,CAWSVTHTGELFF
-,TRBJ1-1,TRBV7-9,CASRGSETEAFF
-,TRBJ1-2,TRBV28,CASSPPGQGIYGYTF
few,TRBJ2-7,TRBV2,CASSAGIEQYF
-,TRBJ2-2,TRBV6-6,CASSYSGEELFF
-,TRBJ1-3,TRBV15,CATSRERGESGNTIYF
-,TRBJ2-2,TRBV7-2,CASSRTGFTGELFF
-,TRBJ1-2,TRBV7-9,CASSLSSRGYTF
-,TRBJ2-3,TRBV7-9,CASSLLGAGELTDTQYF
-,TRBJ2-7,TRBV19,CASSITGTGSYEQYF
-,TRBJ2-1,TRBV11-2,CASSPGTGDGGLGDEQFF
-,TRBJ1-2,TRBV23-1,CASSQSRERPGYGYTF
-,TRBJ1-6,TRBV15,CATSIRDGASPLHF
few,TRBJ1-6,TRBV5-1,CASSLDFAGGGSSPLHF
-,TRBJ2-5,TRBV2,CASSDNSGGAETQYF
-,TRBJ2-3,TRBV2,CASSEGLAGGDDTQYF
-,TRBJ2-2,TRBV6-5,CASSRRQLTGELFF
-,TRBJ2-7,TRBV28,CASRPRKGATYEQYF
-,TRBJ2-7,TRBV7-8,CASSPFSGGSSSAEQYF
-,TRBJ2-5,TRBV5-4,CASSPRTPETQYF
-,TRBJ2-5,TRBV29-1,CSVDFPSPLDRDQTQYF
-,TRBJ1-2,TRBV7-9,CASSFTAGNAYGYTF
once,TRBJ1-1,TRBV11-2,CASSSPRIKAFF
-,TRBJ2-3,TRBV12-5,CASGPSASDTQYF
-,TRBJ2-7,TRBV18,CASSPVNYEQYF
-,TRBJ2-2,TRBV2,CASRGYVNTGELFF
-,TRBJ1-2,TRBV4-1,CASSQEGQGYYGYTF
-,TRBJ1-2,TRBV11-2,CASSLTGTDYGYTF
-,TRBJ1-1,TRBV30,CAWRPGTGEGEAFF
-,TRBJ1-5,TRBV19,CASSPQGGTQSQPQHF
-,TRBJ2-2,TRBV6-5,CASRQGYTGELFF
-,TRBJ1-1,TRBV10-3,CAINAGAGTEAFF
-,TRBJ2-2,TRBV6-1,CASSAFPAGTGELFF
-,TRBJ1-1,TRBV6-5,CASSTQGVDRGAFF
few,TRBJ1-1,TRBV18,CASSPRGDTEAFF
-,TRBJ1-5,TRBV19,CASSWTGGSNQPQHF
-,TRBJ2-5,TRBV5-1,CASSLFASAETQYF
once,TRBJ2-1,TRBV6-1,CASRGPMNEQFF
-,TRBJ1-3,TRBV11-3,CASSSGFGNTIYF
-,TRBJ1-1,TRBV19,CASNPGRTEAFF
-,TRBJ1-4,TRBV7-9,CASMVSGTNEKLFF
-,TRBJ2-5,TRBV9,CASTAGGSGETQYF
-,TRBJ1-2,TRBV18,CASSRLESQGGYTF
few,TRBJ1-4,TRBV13,CASSLDREEKLFF
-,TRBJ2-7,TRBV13,CASQKNRGEQYF